The source of this TCR beta chain is a study of response to subunit inactivated influenza vaccine. Overall study findings and caveats: Authors suggested seasonal influenza vaccinations each recruit few new T cells.

Using its own MiXCR run on the RT-PCR reads, TCRdb lists one record per CDR3 protein. The table records around 580,000 distinct CDR3 sequences, 11% to 15% of them present only once. On this clonotype itself: Its matching antigen is unknown.

Germline CDR1 MDHEN, CDR2 SYDVKM. CDR3 length: 16 residues. Trimming cost V 5 bases and J 7 bases; bases outside gene matches: 14. This TCR was sampled from a middle-aged man who received an inactivated influenza vaccine. Sample: PBMCs from blood, taken approximately 13 days after vaccination. The chain joins TRBV28 to TRBJ1-2; TRBD1 agrees at 9 bases. As DNA, the CDR3 is TGTGCCAGCAGTACCAACCCCGGGACAGGGTTTTTTGGCTACACCTTC. This sequence encodes CASSTNPGTGFFGYTF.